The sequence of this T cell receptor (beta chain) was determined in a study of cytomegalovirus exposure and HLA in healthy donors. As for the study in general: Early release data held 80 million to 100 million unique TCRs from HLA-typed donors. Findings and caveats of the study: Overall, approximately 150 TCR beta chains were annotated as cytomegalovirus-associated. Sequencing likely generated an artifact that appeared as a cluster of highly shared sequence variants. TCR beta chains associated with HLA were, in a later analysis, more clonally expanded than equally common others.

Turning to this clone: As yet, its antigen is unknown.

The PCR employed 60 Vbeta primers together with 13 Jbeta primers. Only in-frame clones appear in the TCRdb table, and some are missing; sequencing was by immunoSEQ multiplex PCR. The sample shows roughly 100,000 clones, around 73% of them seen only once. The germline gives CDR1 GTSNPN, CDR2 SVGIG (reference sequence). CDR3 length: 14 residues. The TCR comes from a man between 25 and 39 years old in good health and CMV-seronegative. The sample taken for sequencing was PBMCs. The V call is TRBV30, the J call TRBJ2-5; 11 bases agree with TRBD2. Near its end, the DNA agrees better with TRBJ2-7, so the J call may be wrong. CDR3 sequence reads: CAWATSGRIYEQYF. CDR3 nucleotide sequence: TGTGCCTGGGCAACTAGCGGGAGAATCTACGAGCAGTACTTC.